A single sample gave rise to the 13 T cell receptor beta chains below, sequenced in a study of cytomegalovirus exposure and HLA in healthy donors. PCR employed 60 Vbeta and 13 Jbeta primers. The method was immunoSEQ multiplex PCR; TCRdb's version includes in-frame clones alone and lacks a portion of them. The sample has over 250,000 clones; just over 85% are singletons. Sequenced material: PBMCs. The receptors stem from a middle-aged man in good health and CMV-seropositive.

This clone was found once. The chain is built from TRBV7-6 and TRBJ2-7; D is ambiguous. CDR3 length equals 12 residues. V lost 5 bases and J lost 5, with 10 bases in between. In germline, CDR1 is SGHVS, CDR2 FNYEAQ. Written as DNA, the CDR3 is TGTGCCAGCAGCGACTTAGACCACGAGCAGTACTTC. Its protein product is CASSDLDHEQYF. The variable domain in full, completed from reference TRBV7-6 and TRBJ2-7, reads GAGVSQSPRYKVTKRGQDVALRCDPISGHVSLYWYRQALGQGPEFLTYFNYEAQQDKSGLPNDRFSAERPEGSISTLTIQRTEQRDSAMYRCASSDLDHEQYFGPGTRLTVT.

CDR3: CASRLRGTGGEQYF. As DNA, the CDR3 is TGTGCAAGTCGCTTACGCGGGACGGGAGGAGAGCAGTACTTC. The genes are TRBV12-2 and TRBJ2-7; the table's D call, TRBD2, has no DNA check behind it. TRBV12-2 is a listed pseudogene. The CDR3 sequence is 14 residues long.

This clone was found once. DNA of the CDR3: TGCGCCAGCAGCCAAGATTCCGGGACAGCCCAAGAGACCCAGTACTTC. Translated, it gives CASSQDSGTAQETQYF. The chain couples TRBV4-1 to TRBJ2-5; 7 nucleotides match TRBD1. The CDR3 is made up of 16 amino acids. CDR1 and CDR2 from the germline V gene are MGHRA and YSYEKL. J was trimmed by 1 base and V by 0 bases; bases with no gene match: 5.

Notes on this clone: Other DNA sequences in the sample encode the same CDR3. J is TRBJ2-3 and V is TRBV5-6; D unresolved. V lost 4 bases, J lost 4 bases, and 4 bases lay in between. The germline V gene has CDR1 SGHDT and CDR2 YYEEEE. CDR3 length: 11 residues. CDR3 DNA sequence: TGTGCCAGCAGCCTAGCAGATACGCAGTATTTT. Residues: CASSLADTQYF.

The chain links TRBV28 to TRBJ2-5; 10 positions match TRBD2. Germline V gene lookup returns CDR1 MDHEN and CDR2 SYDVKM. The J segment lost 4 bases and the V segment lost 5 bases, leaving 4 bases of the junction unmatched. This CDR3 is 14 amino acids long. Written as DNA, the CDR3 is TGTGCCAGCAGTAGCGGGAGGGCCCGAGAGACCCAGTACTTC. Protein: CASSSGRARETQYF.

The rearrangement uses TRBV7-2 and TRBJ1-1; 7 bases are a match to TRBD1. Germline V gene data show CDR1 as SGHTA and CDR2 as FQGNSA. V lost 5 bases to trimming and J lost 3 bases; unmatched junction nucleotides: 6. The CDR3 contains 14 residues. The CDR3 loop reads CASSQLTGDTEAFF. The CDR3 coding sequence is TGTGCCAGCAGCCAACTCACAGGGGACACTGAAGCTTTCTTT.

The chain joins TRBV9 to TRBJ2-3; D is perhaps TRBD2 (6 bases). Per the germline V gene, CDR1 is SGDLS and CDR2 is YYNGEE. The CDR3 consists of 17 residues. Deletions cut 0 bases from V and 2 bases from J, with 16 bases between. The CDR3 nucleotides are TGTGCCAGCAGCGTAGCTTGGGGGACTTATTCCACAGATACGCAGTATTTT. This sequence encodes CASSVAWGTYSTDTQYF.

The V and J genes are TRBV7-2 and TRBJ2-1; D is possibly TRBD2 (5 bases). This CDR3 is 13 amino acids long. Per germline, CDR1 SGHTA and CDR2 FQGNSA. Deletions cut 4 bases from V and 2 bases from J, with 6 bases between. The CDR3 region is CASSSGTYNEQFF. The CDR3 region has the DNA TGTGCCAGCAGCTCCGGGACCTACAATGAGCAGTTCTTC.

The chain combines TRBV6-6 with TRBJ2-5; D not resolved. The end of the DNA is better explained by TRBJ2-7, so the J call may be wrong. The germline V gene encodes CDR1 MNHNY and CDR2 SVGAGI (reference sequence). The CDR3 covers 12 residues. Here the CDR3 DNA reads TGTGCCAGCAGTCCAACTACCTACGAGCAGTACTTC. It specifies CASSPTTYEQYF.

This chain links TRBV7-6 with TRBJ2-7, with D perhaps TRBD1 (6 bases). Germline-derived CDR1 and CDR2 are SGHVS and FNYEAQ. This CDR3 comprises 15 residues. V lost 5 bases to trimming and J lost 1 base, with 15 bases between them. CDR3 sequence: CASSPGNRASYEQYF. As DNA, the CDR3 is TGTGCCAGCAGCCCTGGGAACAGGGCTTCCTACGAGCAGTACTTC.

This clone is a singleton in its sample. CDR3 DNA sequence: TGTGCCAGCAGTTCCGCGGCAGCGGGAGAAAGCACAGATACGCAGTATTTT. Translated: CASSSAAAGESTDTQYF. The chain links TRBV28 to TRBJ2-3, with 8 positions matching TRBD2. The germline V gene encodes CDR1 MDHEN and CDR2 SYDVKM. V lost 4 bases, J lost 0 bases, and 9 bases stayed unmatched. The CDR3 length is 17 residues.

As to this clone: Compared with germline, one end of the junction differs, possibly owing to a read error. V gene TRBV7-9 combines with J gene TRBJ2-1, with 13 positions matching TRBD2. The CDR3 is 16 residues long. The germline CDR1 and CDR2 sequences are SEHNR and FQNEAQ (reference sequence). CDR3 nucleotides: TGTTCCAGCAGCACATGGACTAGCGGGAGTTTCTATGAGCAGTTCTTC. Protein: CSSSTWTSGSFYEQFF.

The genes are TRBV4-1 and TRBJ2-3; 10 bases align to TRBD1. Trimming took 5 bases from V and 1 from J; bases not matched to a gene: 3. The CDR3 length is 15 residues. Germline CDR1 MGHRA, CDR2 YSYEKL. The CDR3 sequence: CASSATGGGTDTQYF. The CDR3 coding sequence is TGCGCCAGCAGCGCGACAGGGGGCGGCACAGATACGCAGTATTTT.